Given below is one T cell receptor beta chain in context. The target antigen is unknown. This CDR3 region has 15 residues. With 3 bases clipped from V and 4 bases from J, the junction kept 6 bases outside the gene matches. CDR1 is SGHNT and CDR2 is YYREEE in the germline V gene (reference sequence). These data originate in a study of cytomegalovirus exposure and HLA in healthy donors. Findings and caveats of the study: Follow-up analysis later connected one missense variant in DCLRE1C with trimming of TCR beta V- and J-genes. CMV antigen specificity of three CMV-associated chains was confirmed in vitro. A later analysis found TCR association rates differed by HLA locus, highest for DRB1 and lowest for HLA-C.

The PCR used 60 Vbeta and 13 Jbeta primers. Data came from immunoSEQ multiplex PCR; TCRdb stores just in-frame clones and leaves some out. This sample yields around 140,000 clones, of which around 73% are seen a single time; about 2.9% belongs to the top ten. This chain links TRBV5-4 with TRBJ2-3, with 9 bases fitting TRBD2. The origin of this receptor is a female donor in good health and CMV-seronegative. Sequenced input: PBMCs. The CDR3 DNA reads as TGTGCCAGCAGCTGGGGGGCGGGAGGGGCAGATACGCAGTATTTT. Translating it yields CASSWGAGGADTQYF.